This TCR beta chain originates from a study of glioma-infiltrating T cells. Study-wide results and limits: Tissue and blood shared very few CDR3 sequences. Gliomas, especially low-grade, showed above-expected tissue-blood divergence; non-neoplastic patients showed below.

This clonotype has at least ten counts. Its specificity is unknown. The CDR3 is 14 amino acids. Germline CDR1 is DFQATT and CDR2 is SNEGSKA (reference sequence). V was clipped by 1 base and J by 7 bases; unmatched bases: 4. Using RNA template, CDR3s of TCR alpha and beta were amplified with iRepertoire arm-PCR. Tissue mRNA or PBMC total RNA, roughly 85-450 ng, went into one-step reverse transcription and amplification. TCRdb recomputed calls from the multiplex PCR reads with MiXCR, one row per CDR3 protein. Of some 110,000 distinct CDR3 sequences listed, 20% to 25% are singletons. The receptor was isolated from a human donor with low-grade glioma or glioblastoma, undergoing nonglioma brain surgery, or in good health (not recorded which). Specimen: glioma tissue, nonneoplastic brain tissue, or PBMCs (not recorded which). This sequence joins TRBV20-1 and TRBJ2-1, with 10 bases lining up with TRBD2. CDR3 nucleotides: TGCAGTGCTAGAGCCAATAGCGGGAGGAATGAGCAGTTCTTC. Its translation is CSARANSGRNEQFF.